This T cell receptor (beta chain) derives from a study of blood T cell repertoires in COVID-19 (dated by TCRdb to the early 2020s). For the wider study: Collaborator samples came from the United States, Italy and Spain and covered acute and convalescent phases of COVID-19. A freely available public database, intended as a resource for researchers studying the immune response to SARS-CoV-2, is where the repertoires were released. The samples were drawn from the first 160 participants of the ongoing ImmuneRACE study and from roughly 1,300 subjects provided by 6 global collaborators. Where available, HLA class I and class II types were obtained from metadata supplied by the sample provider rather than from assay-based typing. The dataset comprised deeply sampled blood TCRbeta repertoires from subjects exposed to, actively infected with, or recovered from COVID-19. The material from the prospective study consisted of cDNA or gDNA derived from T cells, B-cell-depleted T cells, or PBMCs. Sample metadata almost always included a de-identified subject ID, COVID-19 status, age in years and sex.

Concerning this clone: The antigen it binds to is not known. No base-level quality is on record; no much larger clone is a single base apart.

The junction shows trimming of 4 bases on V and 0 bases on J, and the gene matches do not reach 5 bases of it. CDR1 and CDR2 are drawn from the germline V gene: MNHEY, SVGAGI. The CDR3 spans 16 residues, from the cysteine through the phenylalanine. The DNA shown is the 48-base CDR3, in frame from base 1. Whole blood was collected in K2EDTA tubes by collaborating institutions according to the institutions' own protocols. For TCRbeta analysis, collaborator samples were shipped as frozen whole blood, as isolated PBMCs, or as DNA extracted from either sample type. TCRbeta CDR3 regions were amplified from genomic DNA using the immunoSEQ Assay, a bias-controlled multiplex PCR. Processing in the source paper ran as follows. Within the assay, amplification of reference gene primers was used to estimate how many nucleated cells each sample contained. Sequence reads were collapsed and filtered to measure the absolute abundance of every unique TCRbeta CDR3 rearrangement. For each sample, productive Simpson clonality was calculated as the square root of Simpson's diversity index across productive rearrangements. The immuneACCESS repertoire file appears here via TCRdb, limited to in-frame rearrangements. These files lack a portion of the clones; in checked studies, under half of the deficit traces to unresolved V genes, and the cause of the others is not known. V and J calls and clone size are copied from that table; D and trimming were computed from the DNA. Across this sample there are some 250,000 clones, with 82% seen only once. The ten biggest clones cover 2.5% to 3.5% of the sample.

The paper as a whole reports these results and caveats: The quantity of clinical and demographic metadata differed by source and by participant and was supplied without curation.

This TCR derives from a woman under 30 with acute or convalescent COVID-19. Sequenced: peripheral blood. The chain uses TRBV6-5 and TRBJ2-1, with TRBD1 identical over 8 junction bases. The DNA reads TGTGCCAGCAGTTCCCTTACAGGGGGCTCCTACAATGAGCAGTTCTTC. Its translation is CASSSLTGGSYNEQFF.